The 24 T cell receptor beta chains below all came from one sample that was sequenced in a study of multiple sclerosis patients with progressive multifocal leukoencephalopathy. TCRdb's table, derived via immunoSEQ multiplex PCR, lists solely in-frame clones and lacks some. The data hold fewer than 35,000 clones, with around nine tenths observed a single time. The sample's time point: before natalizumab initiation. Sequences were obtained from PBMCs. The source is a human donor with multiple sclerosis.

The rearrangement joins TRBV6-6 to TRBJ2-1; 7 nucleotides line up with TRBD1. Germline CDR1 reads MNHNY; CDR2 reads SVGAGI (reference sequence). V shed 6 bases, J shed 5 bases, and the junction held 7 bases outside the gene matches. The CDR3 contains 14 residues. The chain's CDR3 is CASSPGQVDNEQFF. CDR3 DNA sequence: TGTGCCAGCAGCCCAGGACAGGTAGACAATGAGCAGTTCTTC.

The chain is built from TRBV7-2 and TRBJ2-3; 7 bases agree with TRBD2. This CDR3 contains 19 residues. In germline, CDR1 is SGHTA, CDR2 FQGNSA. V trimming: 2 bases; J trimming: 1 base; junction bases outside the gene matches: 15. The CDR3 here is CASSLRLAATNHRTDTQYF. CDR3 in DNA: TGTGCCAGCAGCTTACGGCTAGCGGCAACCAATCACCGCACAGATACGCAGTATTTT.

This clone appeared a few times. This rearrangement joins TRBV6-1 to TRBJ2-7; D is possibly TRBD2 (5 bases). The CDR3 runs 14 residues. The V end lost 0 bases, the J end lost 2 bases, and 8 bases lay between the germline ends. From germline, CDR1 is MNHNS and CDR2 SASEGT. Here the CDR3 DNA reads TGTGCCAGCAGTGAAGCGAGCGGTCCCTACGAGCAGTACTTC. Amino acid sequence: CASSEASGPYEQYF.

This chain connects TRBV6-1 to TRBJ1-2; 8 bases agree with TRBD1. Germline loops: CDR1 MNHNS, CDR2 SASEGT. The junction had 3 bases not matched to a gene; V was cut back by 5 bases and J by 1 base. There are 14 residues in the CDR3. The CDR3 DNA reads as TGTGCCAGCAGTACAGGGGGTTATAACTATGGCTACACCTTC. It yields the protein CASSTGGYNYGYTF.

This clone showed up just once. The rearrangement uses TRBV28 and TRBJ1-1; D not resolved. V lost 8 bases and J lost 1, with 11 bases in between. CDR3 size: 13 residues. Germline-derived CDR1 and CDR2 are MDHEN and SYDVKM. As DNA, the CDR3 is TGTGCCAGCGTGCCTCAGGCGAACACTGAAGCTTTCTTT. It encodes CASVPQANTEAFF.

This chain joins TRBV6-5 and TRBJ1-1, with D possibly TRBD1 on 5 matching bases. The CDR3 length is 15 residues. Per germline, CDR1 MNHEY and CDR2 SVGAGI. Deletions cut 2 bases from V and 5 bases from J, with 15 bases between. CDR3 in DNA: TGTGCCAGCAGTTACGGGGCGGATGGGAGGACTGAAGCTTTCTTT. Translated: CASSYGADGRTEAFF.

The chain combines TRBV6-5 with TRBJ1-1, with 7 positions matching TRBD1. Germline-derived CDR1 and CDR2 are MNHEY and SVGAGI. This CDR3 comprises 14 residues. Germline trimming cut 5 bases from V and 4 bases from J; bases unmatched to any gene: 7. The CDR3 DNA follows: TGTGCCAGCAGTCAACAGGAGGGGGCCACTGAAGCTTTCTTT. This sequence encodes CASSQQEGATEAFF.

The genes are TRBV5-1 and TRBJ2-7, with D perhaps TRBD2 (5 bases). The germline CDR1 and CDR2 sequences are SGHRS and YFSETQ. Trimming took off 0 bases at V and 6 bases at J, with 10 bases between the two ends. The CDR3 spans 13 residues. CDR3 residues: CASSLGSGGEQYF. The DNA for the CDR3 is TGCGCCAGCAGCTTGGGAAGTGGAGGCGAGCAGTACTTC. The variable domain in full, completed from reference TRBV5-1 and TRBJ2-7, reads KAGVTQTPRYLIKTRGQQVTLSCSPISGHRSVSWYQQTPGQGLQFLFEYFSETQRNKGNFPGRFSGRQFSNSRSEMNVSTLELGDSALYLCASSLGSGGEQYFGPGTRLTVT.

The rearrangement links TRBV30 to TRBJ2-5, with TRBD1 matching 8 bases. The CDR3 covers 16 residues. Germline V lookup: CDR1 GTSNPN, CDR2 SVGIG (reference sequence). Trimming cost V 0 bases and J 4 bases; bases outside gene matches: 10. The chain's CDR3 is CAWSVRGTGARETQYF. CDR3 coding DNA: TGTGCCTGGAGTGTACGGGGGACAGGAGCCCGAGAGACCCAGTACTTC.

The CDR3 here is CASSSSVSNGAFF. CDR3 DNA sequence: TGTGCCAGCTCCTCCTCAGTCTCGAATGGAGCTTTCTTT. The gene calls are TRBV2 and TRBJ1-1; D remains unclear. CDR3 length equals 13 residues. CDR1 and CDR2 (germline): SNHLY, FYNNEI. With 8 bases removed from V and 10 bases from J, the gap between germline ends came to 20 bases. The full variable domain, with the rest looked up from reference TRBV2 and TRBJ1-1, is EPEVTQTPSHQVTQMGQEVILRCVPISNHLYFYWYRQILGQKVEFLVSFYNNEISEKSEIFDDQFSVERPDGSNFTLKIRSTKLEDSAMYFCASSSSVSNGAFFGQGTRLTVV.

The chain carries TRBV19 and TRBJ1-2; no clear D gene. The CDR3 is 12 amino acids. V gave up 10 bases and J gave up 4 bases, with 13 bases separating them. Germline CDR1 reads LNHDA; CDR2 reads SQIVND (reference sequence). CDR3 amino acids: CATGGRIYGYTF. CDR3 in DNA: TGTGCCACTGGAGGACGGATCTATGGCTACACCTTC. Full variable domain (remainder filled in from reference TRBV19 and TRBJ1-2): DGGITQSPKYLFRKEGQNVTLSCEQNLNHDAMYWYRQDPGQGLRLIYYSQIVNDFQKGDIAEGYSVSREKKESFPLTVTSAQKNPTAFYLCATGGRIYGYTFGSGTRLTVV.

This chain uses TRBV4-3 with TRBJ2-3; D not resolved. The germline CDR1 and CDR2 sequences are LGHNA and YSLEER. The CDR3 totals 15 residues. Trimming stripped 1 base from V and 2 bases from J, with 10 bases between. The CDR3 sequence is CASSQGFNPTDTQYF. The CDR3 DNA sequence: TGCGCCAGCAGCCAAGGGTTCAACCCCACAGATACGCAGTATTTT.

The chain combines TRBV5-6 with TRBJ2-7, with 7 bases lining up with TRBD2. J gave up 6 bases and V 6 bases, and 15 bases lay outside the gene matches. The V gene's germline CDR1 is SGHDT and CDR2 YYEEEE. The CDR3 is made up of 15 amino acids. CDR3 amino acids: CASTGLEERSPEQYF. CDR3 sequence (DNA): TGTGCCAGCACCGGACTAGAGGAGAGGTCGCCCGAGCAGTACTTC.

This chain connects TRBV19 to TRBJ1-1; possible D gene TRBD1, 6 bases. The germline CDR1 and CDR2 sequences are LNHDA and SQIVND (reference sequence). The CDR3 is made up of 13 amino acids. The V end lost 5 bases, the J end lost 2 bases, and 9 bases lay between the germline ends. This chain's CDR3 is CASSHRVNTEAFF. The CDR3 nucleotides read TGTGCCAGTAGTCACAGGGTCAACACTGAAGCTTTCTTT. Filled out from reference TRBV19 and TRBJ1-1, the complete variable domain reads DGGITQSPKYLFRKEGQNVTLSCEQNLNHDAMYWYRQDPGQGLRLIYYSQIVNDFQKGDIAEGYSVSREKKESFPLTVTSAQKNPTAFYLCASSHRVNTEAFFGQGTRLTVV.

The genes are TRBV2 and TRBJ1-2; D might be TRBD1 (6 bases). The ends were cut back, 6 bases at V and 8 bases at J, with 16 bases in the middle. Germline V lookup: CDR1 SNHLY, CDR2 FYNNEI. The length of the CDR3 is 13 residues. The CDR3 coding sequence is TGTGCCAGCAGCCCAGACAGGTTATGGGGCTACACCTTC. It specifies CASSPDRLWGYTF.

The chain's CDR3 is CASSRPSQGANYGYTF. In nucleotides, the CDR3 is TGCGCCAGCAGTCGACCTTCACAGGGGGCAAACTATGGCTACACCTTC. The chain has TRBV23-1 and TRBJ1-2; 9 bases align to TRBD1. TRBV23-1 has ORF status, its function being uncertain. With 4 bases clipped from V and 2 bases from J, the junction kept 8 bases outside the gene matches. The CDR3 length is 16 residues.

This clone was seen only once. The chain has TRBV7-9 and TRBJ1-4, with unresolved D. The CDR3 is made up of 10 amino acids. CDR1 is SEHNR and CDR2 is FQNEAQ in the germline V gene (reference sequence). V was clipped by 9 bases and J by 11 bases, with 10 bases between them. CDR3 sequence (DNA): TGTGCCAGTGCTGGAGGGAAACTGTTTTTT. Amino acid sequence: CASAGGKLFF.

The CDR3 region has the DNA TGTGCCAGTAGTTCCTTACTAGCCGCGGGGGAGCAGTACTTC. Translating it yields CASSSLLAAGEQYF. The J gene is TRBJ2-7, the V gene TRBV19; D is possibly TRBD2 (6 bases). From germline, CDR1 is LNHDA and CDR2 SQIVND (reference sequence). V lost 5 bases to trimming and J lost 7 bases, with 18 bases between them. This CDR3 contains 14 residues.

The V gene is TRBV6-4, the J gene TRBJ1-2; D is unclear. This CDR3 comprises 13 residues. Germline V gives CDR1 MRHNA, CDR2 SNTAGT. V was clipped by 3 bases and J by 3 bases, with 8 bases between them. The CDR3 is CASSEDGYYGYTF. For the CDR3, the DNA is TGTGCCAGCAGTGAGGACGGATACTATGGCTACACCTTC.

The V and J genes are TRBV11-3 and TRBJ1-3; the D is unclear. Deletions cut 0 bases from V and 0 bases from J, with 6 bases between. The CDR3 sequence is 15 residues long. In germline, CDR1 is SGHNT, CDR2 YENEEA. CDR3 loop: CASSLDGSSGNTIYF. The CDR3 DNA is TGTGCCAGCAGCTTAGACGGGAGCTCTGGAAACACCATATATTTT.

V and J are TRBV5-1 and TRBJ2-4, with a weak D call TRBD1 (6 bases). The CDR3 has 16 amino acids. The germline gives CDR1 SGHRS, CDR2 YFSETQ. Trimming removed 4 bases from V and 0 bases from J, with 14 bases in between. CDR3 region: CASSTGTSLAKNIQYF. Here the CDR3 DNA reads TGCGCCAGCAGCACCGGGACATCGCTAGCCAAAAACATTCAGTACTTC.

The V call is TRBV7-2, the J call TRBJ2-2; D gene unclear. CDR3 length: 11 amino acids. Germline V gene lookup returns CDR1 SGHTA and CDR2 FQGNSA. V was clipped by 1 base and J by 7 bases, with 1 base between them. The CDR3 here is CASSLVGELFF. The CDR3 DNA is TGTGCCAGCAGCTTAGTCGGGGAGCTGTTTTTT.

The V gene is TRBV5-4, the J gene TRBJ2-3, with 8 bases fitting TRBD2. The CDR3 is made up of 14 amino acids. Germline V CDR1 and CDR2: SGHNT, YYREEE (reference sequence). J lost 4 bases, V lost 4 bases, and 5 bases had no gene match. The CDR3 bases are TGTGCCAGCAGCCAGAAGACTAGCGCAGATACGCAGTATTTT. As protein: CASSQKTSADTQYF.

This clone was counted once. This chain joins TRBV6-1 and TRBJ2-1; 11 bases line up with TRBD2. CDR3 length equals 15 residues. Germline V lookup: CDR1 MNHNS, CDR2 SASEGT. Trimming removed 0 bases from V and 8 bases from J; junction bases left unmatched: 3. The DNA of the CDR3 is TGTGCCAGCAGTGAAGCCCTAGCGGGAGGTCATGAGCAGTTCTTC. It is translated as CASSEALAGGHEQFF.